These T cell receptor beta chains were read from a single sample in a study of cytomegalovirus exposure and HLA in healthy donors. Here immunoSEQ multiplex PCR was the method, and the copy in TCRdb shows in-frame clones only, minus some. The data show tens of thousands of clones, around 81% seen once. Source material: PBMCs. These receptors originate from a woman aged 25 to 39 in good health and CMV-seronegative. CDR3s include the opening cysteine and the closing phenylalanine or tryptophan. Clone size is shown for a subset of rows, as once, few, many or a class of expanded clone.

abundance,v_gene,CDR3aa
few,TRBV2,CASSEESPSYNEQFF
.,TRBV2,CASSLRGLETQYF
.,TRBV7-2,CASSSPSLAGVNEQFF
.,TRBV28,CASSFGTGAGGDYGYTF
.,TRBV28,CASSTSGGSYEQYF
.,TRBV10-3,CAIGEGQGGSQPQHF
.,TRBV18,CASSPEQGRAYGYTF
.,TRBV19,CASGRGDTEAFF
.,TRBV5-1,CASSLPENGTGREQYF
.,TRBV6-1,CASSSGQGGGNEQFF
once,TRBV5-6,CASTPWPGAHEQYF
.,TRBV7-2,CASSLGTSGRKQETQYF
.,TRBV5-6,CASSQGQGRSNEKLFF
once,TRBV28,CASSLGQGGGYTF
.,TRBV29-1,CSVDSDGYTF
.,TRBV28,CASSLVSGREQYF
.,TRBV27,CASSFIAGGPSNIQYF
.,TRBV18,CASSPRTGDNQPQHF
once,TRBV6-1,CASSDPGGRGTEAFF
few,TRBV27,CATQKGARTEAFF
.,TRBV5-1,CASSLPDGTSGGRIPQETQYF
.,TRBV30,CAWSAGTVSYGYTF
.,TRBV9,CASSAGGGRANEQYF
.,TRBV7-9,CASSRTDRAYEQYF
.,TRBV27,CASSLMTGYGYTF
.,TRBV6-5,CASVGTAPSNTEAFF
few,TRBV6-1,CASSHGGTEAFF
.,TRBV6-6,CASSYGTVMNTEAFF
.,TRBV6-5,CASRPTGGPPNEQYF
.,TRBV15,CATRDRGRGGTSGSNEQFF
.,TRBV25-1,CASLGQPYEQYF
.,TRBV4-3,CASSQGQGAPGANVLTF
.,TRBV15,CATSERPAGNQPQHF
.,TRBV5-4,CASSSLSGVRGYTF
.,TRBV28,CASSDGRKGNYGYTF
.,TRBV18,CASSPPTLGAFF
.,TRBV6-1,CASSGDMNTEAFF
.,TRBV11-2,CASSLGPGFSGELFF
.,TRBV19,CASSLRLAGVGYEQYF
once,TRBV13,CASQEGASGRDNEQFF
.,TRBV5-5,CASSVDRGGEQYF
.,TRBV9,CASSVVGGPNYEQYF
.,TRBV4-1,CASSVSTSGYNEQFF